This T cell receptor beta chain is drawn from a study of blood T cell repertoires in COVID-19. The method was immunoSEQ multiplex PCR; TCRdb's version includes in-frame clones alone and lacks a portion of them. The sample holds 98,000 or so clones; roughly 84% are singletons and the top ten take 10% to 15%. Notes on this clone: Other DNA sequences in the same sample also yield this CDR3.

Looked up from germline, CDR1 is MNHEY and CDR2 is SVGAGI. Trimming removed 0 bases at V and 4 bases at J, with 9 bases between. The CDR3 has 14 amino acids. Material for sequencing was peripheral blood. The clonotype comes from a woman in her fifties or sixties in a cohort sampled during active or convalescent COVID-19. The chain uses TRBV6-5 and TRBJ1-1; D not certain. The CDR3 is CASSYSRSGTEAFF. CDR3 nucleotides: TGTGCCAGCAGTTACTCGAGGAGTGGCACTGAAGCTTTCTTT.